The clone carrying this TCR beta chain came up many times. Clinical symptoms, serum thyroxine, TRAb, thyroid ultrasound and orbital computed tomography formed the basis of diagnosis. V was clipped by 8 bases and J by 7 bases, with 14 bases between them. The CDR3 has 12 amino acids. These data are taken from a study of Graves' ophthalmopathy and Graves' hyperthyroidism. Overall study context: Ophthalmopathy not arising within 18 months of follow-up defined hyperthyroidism as stable.

RNA served as the template for amplifying TCR beta CDR3 regions. HTBI primers were used in a first-round RT-PCR, which preceded a second-round multiplex PCR. TCRdb itself ran the multiplex PCR reads through MiXCR, one entry per CDR3 protein. This sample has 500,000 to 600,000 distinct CDR3 sequences, with under 40% found just once. The source is an adult man with Graves' hyperthyroidism. The chain links TRBV12-3 or TRBV12-4 to TRBJ1-2; the D is unclear. Sequencing was carried out using peripheral blood or thyroid tissue (not recorded which). DNA of the CDR3: TGTGCCAGCTCCAACCTTGAGGGTGGCTACACCTTC. Its translation is CASSNLEGGYTF.